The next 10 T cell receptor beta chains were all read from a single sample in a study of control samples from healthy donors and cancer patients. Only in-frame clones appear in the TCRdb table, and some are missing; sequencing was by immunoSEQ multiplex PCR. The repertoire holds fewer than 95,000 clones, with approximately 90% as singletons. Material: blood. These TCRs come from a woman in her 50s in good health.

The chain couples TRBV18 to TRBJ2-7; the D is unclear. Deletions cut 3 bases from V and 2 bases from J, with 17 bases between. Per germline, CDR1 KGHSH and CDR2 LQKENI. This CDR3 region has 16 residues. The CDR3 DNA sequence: TGTGCCAGCTCACCTTTTATCTCTTCGGAAGCCTACGAGCAGTACTTC. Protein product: CASSPFISSEAYEQYF.

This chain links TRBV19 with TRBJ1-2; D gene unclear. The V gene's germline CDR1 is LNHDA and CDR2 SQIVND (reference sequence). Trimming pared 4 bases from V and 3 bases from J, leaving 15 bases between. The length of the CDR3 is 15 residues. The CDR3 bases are TGTGCCAGTAGTAAACAGAACCGAAGACACTATGGCTACACCTTC. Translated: CASSKQNRRHYGYTF.

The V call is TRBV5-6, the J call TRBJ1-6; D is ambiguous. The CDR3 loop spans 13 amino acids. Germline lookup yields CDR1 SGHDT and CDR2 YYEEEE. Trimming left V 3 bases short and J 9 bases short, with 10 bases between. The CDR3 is CASSSRSGSPLHF. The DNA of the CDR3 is TGTGCCAGCAGCTCCAGGTCCGGTTCACCCCTCCACTTT.

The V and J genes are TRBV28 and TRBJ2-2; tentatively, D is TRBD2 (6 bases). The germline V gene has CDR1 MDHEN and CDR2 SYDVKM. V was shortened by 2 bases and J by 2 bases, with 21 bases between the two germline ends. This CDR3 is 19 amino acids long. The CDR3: CASSLNLLARGANTGELFF. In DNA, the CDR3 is TGTGCCAGCAGTTTAAACTTGCTAGCGAGGGGAGCCAACACCGGGGAGCTGTTTTTT.

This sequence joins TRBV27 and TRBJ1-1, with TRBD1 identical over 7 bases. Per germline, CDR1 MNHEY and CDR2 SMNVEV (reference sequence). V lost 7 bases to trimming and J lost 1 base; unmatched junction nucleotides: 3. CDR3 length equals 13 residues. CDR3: CASKGTANTEAFF. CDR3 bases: TGTGCCAGCAAAGGGACAGCGAACACTGAAGCTTTCTTT.

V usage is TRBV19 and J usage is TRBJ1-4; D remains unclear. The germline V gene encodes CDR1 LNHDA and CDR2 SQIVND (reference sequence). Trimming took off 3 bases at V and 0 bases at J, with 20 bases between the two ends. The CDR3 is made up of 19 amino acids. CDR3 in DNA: TGTGCCAGTAGTATGGCGTTGTGGCCGTACCTCCCAACTAATGAAAAACTGTTTTTT. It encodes CASSMALWPYLPTNEKLFF.

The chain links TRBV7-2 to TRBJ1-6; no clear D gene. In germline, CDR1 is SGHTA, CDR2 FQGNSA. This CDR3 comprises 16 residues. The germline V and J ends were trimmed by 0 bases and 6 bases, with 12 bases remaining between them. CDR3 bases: TGTGCCAGCAGCTTAGCTGAAGGGCGGGGTAATTCACCCCTCCACTTT. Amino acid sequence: CASSLAEGRGNSPLHF.

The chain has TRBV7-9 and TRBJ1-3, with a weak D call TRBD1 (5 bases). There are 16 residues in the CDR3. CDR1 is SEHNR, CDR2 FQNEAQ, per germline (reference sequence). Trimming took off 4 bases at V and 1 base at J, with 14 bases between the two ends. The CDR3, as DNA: TGTGCCAGCAGCTCCCAGGCAGGGCTTTCTGGAAACACCATATATTTT. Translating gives CASSSQAGLSGNTIYF.

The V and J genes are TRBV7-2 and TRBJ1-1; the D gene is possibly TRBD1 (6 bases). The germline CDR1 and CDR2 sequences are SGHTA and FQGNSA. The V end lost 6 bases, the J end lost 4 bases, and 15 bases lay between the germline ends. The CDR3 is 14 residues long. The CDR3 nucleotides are TGTGCCAGCAGTCAGGAGGGGGGAGGCACTGAAGCTTTCTTT. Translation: CASSQEGGGTEAFF. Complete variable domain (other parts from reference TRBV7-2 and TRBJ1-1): GAGVSQSPSNKVTEKGKDVELRCDPISGHTALYWYRQSLGQGLEFLIYFQGNSAPDKSGLPSDRFSAERTGGSVSTLTIQRTQQEDSAVYLCASSQEGGGTEAFFGQGTRLTVV.

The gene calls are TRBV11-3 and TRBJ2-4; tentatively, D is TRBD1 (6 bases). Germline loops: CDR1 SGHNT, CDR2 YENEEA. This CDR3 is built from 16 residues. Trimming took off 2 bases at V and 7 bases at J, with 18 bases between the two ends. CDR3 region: CASSLTVTGSGNIQYF. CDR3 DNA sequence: TGTGCCAGCAGCTTAACGGTGACAGGATCCGGGAACATTCAGTACTTC.